The 11 T cell receptor beta chains reported below all come from one sample, sequenced in a study of T cell responses to AZD1222 COVID-19 vaccine. Assay: immunoSEQ multiplex PCR; the TCRdb copy retains only in-frame clones and omits some. This sample carries around 260,000 clones, 85% to 95% of them seen once, and the ten largest clones take approximately 0.52%. The specimen was peripheral blood, collected on day 0 of AZD1222 vaccination. These receptors came from an adult in good health.

This clone occurred once. This chain joins TRBV29-1 and TRBJ1-1; 7 nucleotides agree with TRBD1. J lost 3 bases, V lost 6 bases, and 10 bases had no gene match. This CDR3 contains 14 residues. CDR1 is SQVTM and CDR2 is ANQGSEA in the germline V gene. In nucleotides, the CDR3 is TGCAGCGTCCTAACTAAGGGGGCGGACACTGAAGCTTTCTTT. Translating it yields CSVLTKGADTEAFF. Based on the CDR3 plus reference TRBV29-1 and TRBJ1-1, the full variable domain is SAVISQKPSRDICQRGTSLTIQCQVDSQVTMMFWYRQQPGQSLTLIATANQGSEATYESGFVIDKFPISRPNLTFSTLTVSNMSPEDSSIYLCSVLTKGADTEAFFGQGTRLTVV.

This chain connects TRBV2 to TRBJ2-7, with 7 bases fitting TRBD1. The CDR3 sequence is 14 residues long. V lost 6 bases and J lost 5; bases outside the gene matches: 10. The germline V gene has CDR1 SNHLY and CDR2 FYNNEI. CDR3 amino acids: CASRVGQPPDEQYF. DNA for the CDR3: TGTGCCAGCAGAGTGGGACAGCCCCCTGACGAGCAGTACTTC.

This CDR3 is CASSSGQLRGETQYF. The CDR3 nucleotides read TGTGCCAGCAGCTCGGGACAACTTCGGGGAGAGACCCAGTACTTC. The gene calls are TRBV7-9 and TRBJ2-5, with D possibly matching TRBD1 (6 bases). Per germline, CDR1 SEHNR and CDR2 FQNEAQ (reference sequence). The CDR3 has 15 residues. Trimming pared 4 bases from V and 4 bases from J, leaving 16 bases between.

This sequence joins TRBV2 and TRBJ2-7; TRBD1 matches 7 bases. From germline, CDR1 is SNHLY and CDR2 FYNNEI. CDR3 length: 14 amino acids. V gave up 2 bases and J gave up 2 bases; unmatched junction bases: 3. CDR3 coding DNA: TGTGCCAGCAGTGAAACAGGGGATCCCTACGAGCAGTACTTC. This sequence encodes CASSETGDPYEQYF.

The chain is built from TRBV5-1 and TRBJ2-3; 10 bases match TRBD2. The CDR3 length is 16 residues. Germline assignment: CDR1 SGHRS and CDR2 YFSETQ. The V and J ends lost 0 bases and 4 bases, in that order; junction bases with no gene match: 5. The DNA for the CDR3 is TGCGCCAGCAGCTTGGGCAGCGGGGGGGCCCCAGATACGCAGTATTTT. This gives the protein CASSLGSGGAPDTQYF.

V and J are TRBV5-5 and TRBJ1-2; unclear D gene. The CDR3 runs 15 residues. Per the germline V gene, CDR1 is SGHKS and CDR2 is YYEKEE (reference sequence). Trimming removed 0 bases from V and 1 base from J, with 10 bases in between. CDR3 sequence: CASSLGAGYNYGYTF. The DNA of the CDR3 is TGTGCCAGCAGCTTGGGGGCTGGATATAACTATGGCTACACCTTC.

This clone was seen a single time. J is TRBJ1-1 and V is TRBV4-2; D is unresolved. CDR1 and CDR2 (germline): LGHNA, YNFKEQ. The CDR3 runs 14 residues. Trimming stripped 0 bases from V and 5 bases from J, with 10 bases between. For the CDR3, the DNA is TGTGCCAGCAGCCAAGACAGTGTTTGGACTGAAGCTTTCTTT. Amino acid sequence: CASSQDSVWTEAFF.

The chain couples TRBV2 to TRBJ2-3, with D tentatively TRBD1 (5 bases). This CDR3 spans 13 amino acids. Trimming shortened V by 4 bases and J by 6 bases, and 11 bases separated the two germline ends. The germline V gene has CDR1 SNHLY and CDR2 FYNNEI. The chain's CDR3 is CASSVARQDTQYF. The CDR3 DNA sequence: TGTGCCAGCAGTGTGGCCAGACAGGATACGCAGTATTTT.

The chain joins TRBV10-3 to TRBJ2-6, with D tentatively TRBD1 (5 bases). Germline-derived CDR1 and CDR2 are ENHRY and SYGVKD. This CDR3 comprises 14 residues. V dropped 9 bases and J dropped 2 bases, with 11 bases sitting between them. The CDR3 loop is CAMWAGTGANVLTF. The CDR3 DNA reads as TGTGCCATGTGGGCAGGGACTGGGGCCAACGTCCTGACTTTC.

This chain joins TRBV5-1 and TRBJ2-1; maybe TRBD1 (6 bases). This CDR3 is built from 13 residues. V was cut by 0 bases and J by 8 bases, with 9 bases left in between. CDR1 is SGHRS, CDR2 YFSETQ, per germline. CDR3 nucleotide sequence: TGCGCCAGCAGCTTGGCCAGGGGCGATGAGCAGTTCTTC. It codes for CASSLARGDEQFF.

The chain joins TRBV5-1 to TRBJ1-6, with 7 nucleotides matching TRBD1. V dropped 3 bases and J dropped 4; count of bases not matched to a gene: 4. The length of the CDR3 is 15 residues. Per the germline V gene, CDR1 is SGHRS and CDR2 is YFSETQ. CDR3 in DNA: TGCGCCAGCAGCTCCGGACAGGTTTATAATTCACCCCTCCACTTT. This codes for CASSSGQVYNSPLHF.